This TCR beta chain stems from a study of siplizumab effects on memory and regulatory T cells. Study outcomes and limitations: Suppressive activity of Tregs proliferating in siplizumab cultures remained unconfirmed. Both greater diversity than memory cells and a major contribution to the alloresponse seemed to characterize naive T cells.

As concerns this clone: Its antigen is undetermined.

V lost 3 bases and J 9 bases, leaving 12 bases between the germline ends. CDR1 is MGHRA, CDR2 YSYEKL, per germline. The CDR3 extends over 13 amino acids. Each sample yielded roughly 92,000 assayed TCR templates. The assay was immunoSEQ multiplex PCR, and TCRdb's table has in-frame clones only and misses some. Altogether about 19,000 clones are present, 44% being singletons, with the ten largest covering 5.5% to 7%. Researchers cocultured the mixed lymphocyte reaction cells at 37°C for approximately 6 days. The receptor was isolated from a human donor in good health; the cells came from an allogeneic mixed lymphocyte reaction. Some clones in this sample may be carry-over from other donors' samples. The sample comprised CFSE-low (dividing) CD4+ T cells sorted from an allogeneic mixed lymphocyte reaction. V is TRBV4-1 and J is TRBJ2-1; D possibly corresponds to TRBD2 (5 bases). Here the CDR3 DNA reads TGCGCCAGCAGCCAGAGGGAGAGGTTTGAGCAGTTCTTC. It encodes CASSQRERFEQFF.